Listed below are T cell receptor beta chains from one sample, sequenced in a study of T cell responses to AZD1222 COVID-19 vaccine. Profiled with immunoSEQ multiplex PCR; TCRdb holds only in-frame clones, not every one. The data show about 100,000 clones, less than 90% seen once. This sample comprised peripheral blood, obtained on day 0 of AZD1222 vaccination. The receptor source for this set is an adult in good health. The CDR3 runs from the conserved cysteine through the conserved F or W. The D gene is left open where the match is weak. Clone size is shown for a subset of rows, as once, few, many or a class of expanded clone.

size: NA; J: TRBJ2-7; D: TRBD2; V: TRBV6-5; CDR3: CASTFATSVPYEQYF; DNA: TGTGCCAGCACTTTCGCCACTAGCGTACCCTACGAGCAGTACTTC
size: NA; J: TRBJ2-7; D: NA; V: TRBV25-1; CDR3: CASSGGPLSYEQYF; DNA: TGTGCCAGCAGTGGGGGCCCCCTCTCCTACGAGCAGTACTTC
size: NA; J: TRBJ1-5; D: NA; V: TRBV15; CDR3: CATSRDFQPQHF; DNA: TGTGCCACCAGCAGAGATTTTCAGCCCCAGCATTTT
size: NA; J: TRBJ2-2; D: NA; V: TRBV7-9; CDR3: CASSAGAGELFF; DNA: TGTGCCAGCAGCGCCGGGGCCGGGGAGCTGTTTTTT
size: NA; J: TRBJ1-2; D: TRBD1; V: TRBV18; CDR3: CASSLRGQEGYGYTF; DNA: TGTGCCAGCTCACTACGGGGACAGGAGGGCTATGGCTACACCTTC
size: once; J: TRBJ1-5; D: TRBD1; V: TRBV28; CDR3: CASSKWTGRQPQHF; DNA: TGTGCCAGCAGCAAATGGACAGGGAGACAGCCCCAGCATTTT
size: NA; J: TRBJ1-1; D: TRBD1; V: TRBV10-2; CDR3: CASRVTGGTEAFF; DNA: TGCGCCAGCAGGGTGACAGGGGGAACTGAAGCTTTCTTT
size: many; J: TRBJ2-5; D: NA; V: TRBV14; CDR3: CASSVTRMETQYF; DNA: TGTGCCAGCAGCGTCACACGGATGGAGACCCAGTACTTC
size: NA; J: TRBJ1-2; D: TRBD1; V: TRBV30; CDR3: CAWRPGGDYGYTF; DNA: TGTGCCTGGAGGCCAGGGGGGGACTATGGCTACACCTTC
size: NA; J: TRBJ1-1; D: TRBD1; V: TRBV5-1; CDR3: CASSVGLGTGMGRTEAFF; DNA: TGCGCCAGCAGCGTAGGGTTGGGGACAGGGATGGGGCGGACTGAAGCTTTCTTT
size: NA; J: TRBJ2-7; D: NA; V: TRBV6-5; CDR3: CASSYSGGVGSYEQYF; DNA: TGTGCCAGCAGTTACTCGGGTGGAGTGGGATCCTACGAGCAGTACTTC
size: NA; J: TRBJ1-4; D: NA; V: TRBV4-2; CDR3: CASSQGQSAEKLFF; DNA: TGTGCCAGCAGCCAAGGACAGTCTGCGGAAAAACTGTTTTTT
size: NA; J: TRBJ2-2; D: NA; V: TRBV19; CDR3: CASSIGQMSNTGELFF; DNA: TGTGCCAGTAGTATTGGGCAGATGTCGAACACCGGGGAGCTGTTTTTT
size: NA; J: TRBJ1-6; D: NA; V: TRBV5-4; CDR3: CASSLGAGPGNSPLHF; DNA: TGTGCCAGCAGCTTGGGGGCAGGGCCAGGGAATTCACCCCTCCACTTT
size: NA; J: TRBJ1-1; D: NA; V: TRBV27; CDR3: CASSPHARGEPTRTFF; DNA: TGTGCCAGCAGTCCACACGCCCGAGGCGAACCGACACGGACTTTCTTT
size: NA; J: TRBJ1-5; D: NA; V: TRBV27; CDR3: CASSWGRNQPQHF; DNA: TGTGCCAGCAGTTGGGGGCGCAATCAGCCCCAGCATTTT
size: few; J: TRBJ2-5; D: NA; V: TRBV7-9; CDR3: CASTTLRGRETQYF; DNA: TGTGCCAGCACTACCCTCCGAGGTCGAGAGACCCAGTACTTC
size: NA; J: TRBJ2-7; D: NA; V: TRBV6-5; CDR3: CASGPGPSYEQYF; DNA: TGTGCCAGCGGGCCGGGACCGTCCTACGAGCAGTACTTC
size: NA; J: TRBJ2-2; D: NA; V: TRBV7-7; CDR3: CASSLALGPPGGELFF; DNA: TGTGCCAGCAGCTTAGCTCTTGGACCTCCTGGGGGGGAGCTGTTTTTT
size: NA; J: TRBJ1-2; D: NA; V: TRBV28; CDR3: CASSLYLGNYGYTF; DNA: TGTGCCAGCAGTTTGTATCTGGGTAACTATGGCTACACCTTC
size: NA; J: TRBJ2-7; D: NA; V: TRBV4-2; CDR3: CASSQDIAGEQYF; DNA: TGTGCCAGCAGCCAAGATATCGCGGGTGAGCAGTACTTC
size: NA; J: TRBJ1-1; D: NA; V: TRBV30; CDR3: CAWGTPNTEAFF; DNA: TGTGCCTGGGGAACACCGAACACTGAAGCTTTCTTT
size: NA; J: TRBJ2-3; D: TRBD2; V: TRBV11-2; CDR3: CASSLLAYTSGRIDTQYF; DNA: TGTGCCAGCAGCTTATTAGCCTACACTAGCGGGAGAATAGATACGCAGTATTTT
size: once; J: TRBJ2-3; D: NA; V: TRBV5-1; CDR3: CASSLEGSEGADTQYF; DNA: TGCGCCAGCAGCTTGGAGGGTAGCGAGGGCGCAGATACGCAGTATTTT
size: NA; J: TRBJ1-2; D: NA; V: TRBV3-1/TRBV3-2; CDR3: CASSPVRDTYGYTF; DNA: TGTGCCAGCAGCCCAGTCCGGGACACCTATGGCTACACCTTC
size: NA; J: TRBJ1-1; D: NA; V: TRBV28; CDR3: CASGAREAFF; DNA: TGTGCCAGCGGGGCCCGGGAAGCTTTCTTT
size: NA; J: TRBJ1-4; D: NA; V: TRBV11-2; CDR3: CASSLQLTGRQKLFF; DNA: TGTGCCAGCAGCTTACAGCTTACAGGAAGACAAAAACTGTTTTTT
size: NA; J: TRBJ1-1; D: NA; V: TRBV3-1/TRBV3-2; CDR3: CASNLGGANTEAFF; DNA: TGTGCCAGCAACCTAGGGGGGGCCAACACTGAAGCTTTCTTT
size: few; J: TRBJ2-7; D: NA; V: TRBV5-1; CDR3: CASSWDGRPSYEQYF; DNA: TGCGCCAGCAGCTGGGACGGACGACCATCCTACGAGCAGTACTTC
size: few; J: TRBJ1-2; D: NA; V: TRBV5-6; CDR3: CASSHRGRGGYTF; DNA: TGTGCCAGCAGCCACCGAGGGAGAGGAGGCTACACCTTC
size: NA; J: TRBJ1-5; D: NA; V: TRBV3-1/TRBV3-2; CDR3: CASSQDPPDIFNQPQHF; DNA: TGTGCCAGCAGCCAAGACCCCCCGGACATATTCAATCAGCCCCAGCATTTT
size: NA; J: TRBJ2-7; D: TRBD1; V: TRBV3-1/TRBV3-2; CDR3: CASFRFRRQGGSYEQYF; DNA: TGTGCCAGCTTTAGGTTCCGGAGACAGGGTGGTTCCTACGAGCAGTACTTC
size: once; J: TRBJ1-1; D: NA; V: TRBV3-1/TRBV3-2; CDR3: CASSRQGQNTEAFF; DNA: TGTGCCAGCAGCCGCCAGGGACAGAACACTGAAGCTTTCTTT
size: NA; J: TRBJ1-5; D: NA; V: TRBV12-3/TRBV12-4; CDR3: CASSLSGHQPQHF; DNA: TGTGCCAGCAGTTTGTCCGGGCATCAGCCCCAGCATTTT
size: NA; J: TRBJ1-2; D: NA; V: TRBV10-3; CDR3: CAIMKGDEGGYTF; DNA: TGTGCCATCATGAAAGGGGACGAGGGAGGCTACACCTTC
size: NA; J: TRBJ2-1; D: TRBD2; V: TRBV7-3; CDR3: CASSLVLAGGVGEQFF; DNA: TGTGCCAGCAGCTTAGTCCTAGCGGGAGGAGTGGGTGAGCAGTTCTTC